This T cell receptor beta chain was observed in a study of blood T cell repertoires in COVID-19. V shed 1 base, J shed 0 bases, and the junction held 12 bases outside the gene matches. The germline CDR1 and CDR2 sequences are KGHSH and LQKENI. This CDR3 region has 22 residues. Produced via immunoSEQ multiplex PCR; TCRdb's table is partial and in-frame only. The profile shows about 78,000 clones, more than 60% of them singletons. This clonotype was sampled from a human donor in a cohort sampled during active COVID-19. The rearrangement links TRBV18 to TRBJ2-6; TRBD2 matches 13 bases. The sequenced sample consisted of peripheral blood. CDR3 residues: CASSPRSWTSGGHLSGANVLTF. CDR3 DNA: TGTGCCAGCTCACCACGGTCCTGGACTAGCGGGGGACACCTCTCTGGGGCCAACGTCCTGACTTTC. Complete variable domain (other parts from reference TRBV18 and TRBJ2-6): NAGVMQNPRHLVRRRGQEARLRCSPMKGHSHVYWYRQLPEEGLKFMVYLQKENIIDESGMPKERFSAEFPKEGPSILRIQQVVRGDSAAYFCASSPRSWTSGGHLSGANVLTFGAGSRLTVL.